This T cell receptor (beta chain) comes out of a study of tumor-infiltrating lymphocytes in primary liver carcinoma (dated by TCRdb to 2017 to 2019). For context, the study as a whole: Of the five patients (three men and two women, aged 30 to 69 years), four had hepatocellular carcinoma and one had combined HCC and intrahepatic cholangiocarcinoma. The five patients had tumors staged T1-T3 N0M0, with maximum diameters ranging from about 4.2 to 11 cm. Samples yielded roughly 3.65 to 7.13 million productive TCRbeta reads; read depth did not differ significantly between tissue types. The study combined TCRbeta repertoire sequencing, expression microarrays and whole-exome sequencing across five regions of each liver tumor, with adjacent normal tissue and blood. A total of some 35 specimens from 5 patients underwent TCRbeta repertoire sequencing, comprising 25 tumor regions, 5 adjacent noncancerous liver tissues and 5 peripheral blood samples. Repertoires from technical replicates were highly reproducible, with mean shared-clone rates roughly 0.87 and correlation coefficients above 0.95.

The study at large found these results: Compared with blood, tumors had a significantly larger share of the repertoire taken up by the top 250 clones (p = 0.039). With just 4 or 5 patients in the study, the authors point out that the findings should be validated in a larger study. Because only the TCR beta chain was sequenced and unpaired alpha chains were not captured, true repertoire diversity is likely underestimated. Consistent with antigen-driven expansion, pairs of tumor regions showed higher repertoire overlap (mean roughly 35%) than either tumor-adjacent pairs (about 17%) or tumor-blood pairs (roughly 14%). Bulk unsorted samples precluded comparing CD4+ and CD8+ T cell repertoires.

A constant-region primer and ProtoScript II reverse transcriptase were used to reverse-transcribe TCRbeta-specific cDNA from approximately 550 ng total RNA. TCRbeta libraries were built with three nested multiplex PCR rounds, a slightly modified ARM-PCR procedure. Multiplex TRBV1-TRBV30 forward primers and a Cbeta reverse primer were used in the first two PCR rounds, each of which was run for 10 to 11 cycles. Sample barcodes and Illumina adapters were added in a final 25-cycle PCR using Deep VentR polymerase. Amplicons of 200-500 bp were gel-purified with a QIAquick gel extraction kit before sequencing. The TCRbeta amplicons were sequenced with 250-bp paired-end reads on an Illumina HiSeq 2500. Processing in the source paper ran as follows. To recover full CDR3 sequences, reads were quality-trimmed using Trimmomatic v0.33 and paired reads were then merged using FLASH v1.2.11. MiGEC v1.2.1b assigned V, D and J germline segments to the rearranged TCRbeta sequences. Clonotype statistics, along with Shannon-Wiener diversity indices, were calculated using VDJtools v1.0.0. Except for diversity analysis, only each sample's 250 most abundant clonotypes were used in subsequent analyses to reduce sampling bias. TCRdb took the public reads, trimmed them with fastp at Q25, ran MiXCR for clone calling and kept in-frame beta chains. Each CDR3 protein gets just one entry, which takes the most common genes and DNA from the rows behind it. The V and J calls here are based on TCRdb, not the publication. The sample contains over 75,000 distinct CDR3 sequences, about 73% of them found a single time. Approximately 30% of the sample belongs to the ten largest clones.

Without any cell sorting, total RNA and DNA were extracted together from roughly 21-30 mg of bulk tissue using the AllPrep DNA/RNA mini kit. Surgical resection was performed in China between late 2015 and 2016 on roughly 5 patients with histopathologically diagnosed primary liver carcinoma. At the time of sampling, the patients had chronic HBV infection and had not received any treatment. Pieces of fresh tumor and adjacent tissue were cut in half, with one half kept in RNAlater at -80 degrees C and the other half sent for histology. V loses 5 bases, J loses 2 bases, and the germline ends lie 19 bases apart. CDR1 and CDR2, per the germline V gene, are MDHEN and SYDVKM. The CDR3 numbers 16 residues from cysteine through phenylalanine. The entry retains the CDR3 DNA only, 48 bases that are in frame from base 1. Details on this clonotype: This receptor's antigen is unknown. The record has no base qualities; no much larger clone is one base away.

The clonotype comes from a man between 35 and 55 years old with primary liver carcinoma and hepatitis B virus infection. The rearranged chain carries TRBV28 and TRBJ2-7; no D gene call is confident. Input material: tumor-adjacent normal liver tissue. In nucleotide form, the sequence is TGTGCCAGCAGTCCCGTCACCACGACGGTACCCTACGAGCAGTACTTC. This translates into CASSPVTTTVPYEQYF.